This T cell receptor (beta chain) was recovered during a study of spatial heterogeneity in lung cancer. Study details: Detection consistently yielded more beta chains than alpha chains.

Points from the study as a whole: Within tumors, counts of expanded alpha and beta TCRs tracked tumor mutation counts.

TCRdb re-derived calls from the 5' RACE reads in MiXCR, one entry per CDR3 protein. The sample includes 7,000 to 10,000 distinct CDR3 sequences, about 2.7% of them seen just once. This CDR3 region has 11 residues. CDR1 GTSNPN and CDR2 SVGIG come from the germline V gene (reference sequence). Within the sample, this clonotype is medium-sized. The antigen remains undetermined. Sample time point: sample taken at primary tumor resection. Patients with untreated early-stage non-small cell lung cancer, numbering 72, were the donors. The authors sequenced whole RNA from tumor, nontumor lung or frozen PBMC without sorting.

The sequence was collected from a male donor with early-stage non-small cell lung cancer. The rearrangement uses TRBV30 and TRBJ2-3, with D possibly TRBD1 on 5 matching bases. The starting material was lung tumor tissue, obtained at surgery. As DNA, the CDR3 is TGTGCTAGGGGTCTGACAGATACGCAGTATTTT. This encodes CARGLTDTQYF.